These 14 T cell receptor beta chains were sequenced from one sample in a study of beta chain features in type 1 diabetes. General study findings and limits: Shorter TCRB CDR3s, moderately but significantly so, marked every one of the four CD4+ subsets in Type 1 diabetes patients.

TCRB transcripts that were expressed got sequenced, as all of the isolated RNA had been reverse transcribed. Data came from immunoSEQ multiplex PCR; TCRdb stores just in-frame clones and leaves some out. The sample records 250,000 to 300,000 clones, around an eighth being singletons. What these receptors recognize is not known. The sequenced sample consisted of naive CD4+ T cells from blood. The receptors were sampled from a man aged 30 to 39 with type 1 diabetes.

This clone was counted between two and nine times. The chain combines TRBV6-1 with TRBJ1-5, with TRBD1 as a possible D gene (5 bases). From germline, CDR1 is MNHNS and CDR2 SASEGT. This CDR3 region has 12 residues. V lost 8 bases and J lost 1, with 6 bases in between. The CDR3 DNA follows: TGTGCCAGCGGGGCAAGCAATCAGCCCCAGCATTTT. Translating gives CASGASNQPQHF.

This clone turned up a few times. The chain employs TRBV18 and TRBJ2-7, with D possibly matching TRBD1 (6 bases). V dropped 2 bases and J dropped 2 bases, with 10 bases sitting between them. The CDR3 is 14 residues long. Germline V gene sequence: CDR1 KGHSH, CDR2 LQKENI. The DNA for the CDR3 is TGTGCCAGCTCACCAGACGGACAGACCTACGAGCAGTACTTC. Translating it yields CASSPDGQTYEQYF.

The J gene is TRBJ2-7, the V gene TRBV18; possibly TRBD1 for D (5 bases). Trimming removed 6 bases from V and 1 base from J, with 19 bases in between. The CDR3 loop spans 16 amino acids. Per the germline V gene, CDR1 is KGHSH and CDR2 is LQKENI. Written as DNA, the CDR3 is TGTGCCAGCTCTCCAATAGACAGAAGCCTATCCTACGAGCAGTACTTC. It translates to CASSPIDRSLSYEQYF. The variable domain in full, completed from reference TRBV18 and TRBJ2-7, reads NAGVMQNPRHLVRRRGQEARLRCSPMKGHSHVYWYRQLPEEGLKFMVYLQKENIIDESGMPKERFSAEFPKEGPSILRIQQVVRGDSAAYFCASSPIDRSLSYEQYFGPGTRLTVT.

This clone was counted only a few times. The chain has TRBV25-1 and TRBJ2-7, with TRBD2 matching over 11 bases. Germline V CDR1 and CDR2: MGHDK, SYGVNS. V was pared by 1 base and J by 3 bases, with 8 bases of the junction left unmatched. The CDR3 length is 17 residues. The CDR3: CASSESRGTSGYYEQYF. The CDR3 region has the DNA TGTGCCAGCAGTGAATCGAGAGGGACTAGCGGATACTACGAGCAGTACTTC.

The chain uses TRBV10-3 and TRBJ2-5; 8 bases match TRBD1. CDR1 is ENHRY and CDR2 is SYGVKD in the germline V gene. The CDR3 runs 15 residues. Trimming at V came to 7 bases and at J to 5 bases, leaving 12 bases not matched to a gene. In nucleotides, the CDR3 is TGTGCCATCACCGAGGGGCAGGGGGCGTCGGAGACCCAGTACTTC. It is translated as CAITEGQGASETQYF.

This clone occurred a few times. The chain has TRBV7-9 and TRBJ2-3; maybe TRBD1 (6 bases). Germline V gene data show CDR1 as SEHNR and CDR2 as FQNEAQ (reference sequence). V gave up 5 bases and J gave up 8 bases, with 14 bases separating them. The CDR3 runs 13 residues. The CDR3 sequence is CASSQIGGSTQYF. The CDR3, as DNA: TGTGCCAGCAGCCAAATAGGGGGAAGTACGCAGTATTTT.

The rearrangement uses TRBV30 and TRBJ1-1; tentative D call: TRBD1 (5 bases). This CDR3 is 11 amino acids long. The V gene lost 0 bases and the J gene lost 11 bases, with 10 bases spanning the gap. Germline values: CDR1 GTSNPN, CDR2 SVGIG (reference sequence). The CDR3 region has the DNA TGTGCCTGGAGTGTAGCGGGGACTGCTTTCTTT. It yields the protein CAWSVAGTAFF.

This clone was seen a few times. V and J are TRBV19 and TRBJ1-2, with D perhaps matching TRBD1 (6 bases). CDR1 and CDR2 (germline): LNHDA, SQIVND (reference sequence). The CDR3 sequence is 13 residues long. V was shortened by 3 bases and J by 4 bases, with 9 bases between the two germline ends. The CDR3 DNA is TGTGCCAGTAGTATGGACAGCACCTATGGCTACACCTTC. Translated: CASSMDSTYGYTF.

The gene calls are TRBV19 and TRBJ1-2; a weak D match, TRBD1 (6 bases). CDR1 is LNHDA, CDR2 SQIVND, per germline (reference sequence). CDR3 length: 15 amino acids. Trimming removed 2 bases from V and 3 bases from J, with 13 bases in between. The CDR3 DNA follows: TGTGCCAGTAGTATAAACCTACAGGGACACTATGGCTACACCTTC. Protein sequence: CASSINLQGHYGYTF.

This clone was seen only a few times. The chain employs TRBV7-2 and TRBJ1-2, with 8 nucleotides matching TRBD1. This CDR3 contains 16 residues. Trimming at V came to 1 base and at J to 3 bases, leaving 7 bases not matched to a gene. Per germline, CDR1 SGHTA and CDR2 FQGNSA. This CDR3 reads CASSLGAQGVDYGYTF. In DNA, the CDR3 is TGTGCCAGCAGCTTAGGGGCACAGGGGGTAGACTATGGCTACACCTTC.

This chain joins TRBV5-1 and TRBJ2-3; 7 nucleotides align to TRBD1. The J segment lost 0 bases and the V segment lost 6 bases, leaving 4 bases of the junction unmatched. In germline, CDR1 is SGHRS, CDR2 YFSETQ. The CDR3 spans 14 residues. CDR3 residues: CASNRDRSTDTQYF. CDR3 nucleotides: TGCGCCAGCAACCGGGACAGAAGCACAGATACGCAGTATTTT.

This clone has just a few counts. The chain employs TRBV2 and TRBJ2-1; TRBD2 matches 15 bases. V gave up 6 bases and J gave up 10 bases; unmatched junction bases: 7. CDR3 length: 15 residues. Germline-derived CDR1 and CDR2 are SNHLY and FYNNEI. The CDR3 sequence: CASRGGLAGGGEQFF. In DNA form, the CDR3 reads TGTGCCAGCAGGGGGGGACTAGCGGGAGGAGGGGAGCAGTTCTTC.

This clone was seen more than once but under ten times. V usage is TRBV6-5 and J usage is TRBJ2-7; a weak D match, TRBD1 (6 bases). V was pared by 6 bases and J by 4 bases, with 16 bases between. The length of the CDR3 is 14 residues. Germline V gene lookup returns CDR1 MNHEY and CDR2 SVGAGI. The CDR3 is CASSPGGQPYEQYF. In DNA form, the CDR3 reads TGTGCCAGCAGCCCCGGAGGACAGCCTTACGAGCAGTACTTC.

The J gene is TRBJ2-1, the V gene TRBV9; D may be TRBD1 (6 bases). Germline lookup yields CDR1 SGDLS and CDR2 YYNGEE. Trimming stripped 4 bases from V and 8 bases from J, with 19 bases between. The CDR3 loop spans 15 amino acids. This CDR3 is CASSPRQEVLHEQFF. In DNA, the CDR3 is TGTGCCAGCAGCCCCAGACAGGAGGTCCTACATGAGCAGTTCTTC.